The 5 T cell receptor beta chains in this list originate from one sample, sequenced in a study of blood T cell repertoires in COVID-19. TCRdb's copy holds only in-frame clones and misses some; the assay was immunoSEQ multiplex PCR. The table lists about 98,000 clones, roughly nine tenths of them singletons. The sequenced sample was peripheral blood. The receptors originated from a man over 45 with acute or convalescent COVID-19.

The chain combines TRBV10-3 with TRBJ2-3; D gene uncertain. V lost 0 bases, J lost 5 bases, and 6 bases lay in between. Germline CDR1 and CDR2: ENHRY and SYGVKD. The CDR3 consists of 13 residues. The CDR3 bases are TGTGCCATCAGTGAGTCATCTAGAGATACGCAGTATTTT. It yields the protein CAISESSRDTQYF.

As to this clone: Other DNA sequences in this sample translate to the same CDR3. The chain recombines TRBV4-2 with TRBJ2-7, with 9 bases that match TRBD1. Unmatched junction bases numbered 4, after V lost 3 bases and J lost 4 bases. Germline CDR1 LGHNA, CDR2 YNFKEQ. This CDR3 region has 14 residues. The CDR3 here is CASSQGTGRYEQYF. CDR3 nucleotide sequence: TGTGCCAGCAGCCAGGGGACAGGGCGGTACGAGCAGTACTTC.

The chain uses TRBV2 and TRBJ1-3, with TRBD1 matching over 7 bases. CDR3 length: 14 residues. CDR1 and CDR2 from the germline V gene are SNHLY and FYNNEI. Trimming cost V 9 bases and J 4 bases; bases outside gene matches: 9. The DNA of the CDR3 is TGTGCCAGTCGCGACAGGGCGGCCGGAAACACCATATATTTT. Amino acid sequence: CASRDRAAGNTIYF.

The chain combines TRBV6-1 with TRBJ2-3; D perhaps matches TRBD2 (6 bases). V was cut by 2 bases and J by 6 bases, with 15 bases left in between. CDR3 length: 15 residues. Germline CDR1 MNHNS, CDR2 SASEGT. For the CDR3, the DNA is TGTGCCAGCAGTGAAAGAGGCCGGGGGTCTGATACGCAGTATTTT. Translated: CASSERGRGSDTQYF.

The chain joins TRBV19 to TRBJ2-1; D remains ambiguous. Germline V gene data show CDR1 as LNHDA and CDR2 as SQIVND (reference sequence). The CDR3 consists of 14 residues. The V end lost 3 bases, the J end lost 4 bases, and 10 bases lay between the germline ends. The CDR3 spells CASSIVSYYNEQFF. DNA for the CDR3: TGTGCCAGTAGTATTGTAAGCTATTACAATGAGCAGTTCTTC. The whole variable domain, filled in from reference TRBV19 and TRBJ2-1, reads DGGITQSPKYLFRKEGQNVTLSCEQNLNHDAMYWYRQDPGQGLRLIYYSQIVNDFQKGDIAEGYSVSREKKESFPLTVTSAQKNPTAFYLCASSIVSYYNEQFFGPGTRLTVL.